The 20 T cell receptor beta chains given below trace back to one sample, sequenced in a study of regulatory T cells in long-lasting Graves disease. Time point indicated: newly diagnosed GD, antithyroid drugs for less than 3 months. RNA isolated from PBMCs was used to make the TCR library. For TCR beta, libraries came from iRepertoire HTBI primers and Arm-PCR of CDR3 regions. A single record per CDR3 protein comes from TCRdb applying MiXCR to the multiplex PCR reads. Among over 500,000 distinct CDR3 sequences listed, roughly 16% were seen once. Another study also made use of these data, one on T cells in Graves' hyperthyroidism and ophthalmopathy.

The material was peripheral blood mononuclear cells (PBMCs), obtained at new diagnosis, from a patient treated with antithyroid drugs. These receptors were collected from a man aged 18-30 years with Graves disease.

There are many counts of this clonotype. The chain carries TRBV11-3 and TRBJ2-1; D gene uncertain. This CDR3 is 15 amino acids long. Trimming shortened V by 5 bases and J by 2 bases, and 13 bases separated the two germline ends. Germline V CDR1 and CDR2: SGHNT, YENEEA. The CDR3 protein is CASSPFTSPYNEQFF. Written as DNA, the CDR3 is TGTGCCAGCAGCCCATTCACATCCCCCTACAATGAGCAGTTCTTC.

This clonotype was seen many times. The chain uses TRBV11-2 and TRBJ2-7, with 7 bases lining up with TRBD2. CDR1 and CDR2 (germline): SGHAT, FQNNGV. Trimming took 5 bases from V and 1 from J; bases not matched to a gene: 5. The CDR3 has 14 residues. CDR3 protein: CASSPWTRSYEQYF. CDR3 nucleotide sequence: TGTGCCAGCAGCCCCTGGACTAGGTCCTACGAGCAGTACTTC.

This clonotype came up a few times. As DNA, the CDR3 is TGTGCCAGCAGCTCCCTATCTGGGAAGCCCCAGCATTTT. Translated: CASSSLSGKPQHF. The rearrangement links TRBV5-6 to TRBJ1-5; D is unresolved. Trimming removed 3 bases from V and 8 bases from J, with 12 bases in between. This CDR3 has 13 amino acids. Germline values: CDR1 SGHDT, CDR2 YYEEEE.

At least ten counts were recorded for this clonotype. V gene TRBV15 combines with J gene TRBJ1-1; D is uncertain. V was shortened by 3 bases and J by 2 bases, with 4 bases between the two germline ends. Germline V gene data show CDR1 as LNHNV and CDR2 as YYDKDF (reference sequence). This CDR3 has 12 residues. The CDR3 sequence is CATSRVNTEAFF. The DNA of the CDR3 is TGTGCCACCAGCAGGGTAAACACTGAAGCTTTCTTT.

About this clonotype: Here the CDR3 omits its conserved ending phenylalanine or tryptophan, so a read error is the likely source. The V call is TRBV11-2, the J call TRBJ2-5; a possible D gene is TRBD1 (6 bases). The closer fit of TRBJ2-7 to the DNA end suggests the J call may be wrong. The CDR3 is 15 residues long. The germline V gene has CDR1 SGHAT and CDR2 FQNNGV. The CDR3 protein is CASSLVSRGIYEQYY. The CDR3 coding sequence is TGTGCCAGCAGCTTAGTTTCAAGGGGGATCTACGAGCAGTACTAC.

This sequence joins TRBV6-1 and TRBJ2-7; D tentatively fits TRBD1 or TRBD2 (5 bases each). This CDR3 spans 14 amino acids. Between the trimmed V and J ends, which lost 7 bases and 0 bases, there was a span of 13 bases. CDR1 is MNHNS, CDR2 SASEGT, per germline. The CDR3 DNA reads TGTGCCAGCAAGTGGGACCTCAGCTCCTACGAGCAGTACTTC. This codes for CASKWDLSSYEQYF.

This chain joins TRBV6-9 and TRBJ2-7; TRBD2 matches at 11 bases. V shed 3 bases, J shed 0 bases, and the junction held 7 bases outside the gene matches. The CDR3 totals 17 residues. Germline loops: CDR1 MNHGY, CDR2 SVAAGI. CDR3 loop: CASSYRPTSGSSYEQYF. The CDR3 DNA is TGTGCCAGCAGTTACCGTCCTACTAGCGGGAGCTCCTACGAGCAGTACTTC.

This clonotype was observed a few times. Here the CDR3 reads CATSDPKGAGETQYF. CDR3 DNA sequence: TGTGCCACCAGTGATCCTAAGGGGGCCGGAGAGACCCAGTACTTC. This chain uses TRBV24-1 with TRBJ2-5, with 7 bases that match TRBD1. This CDR3 is built from 15 residues. J was trimmed by 4 bases and V by 3 bases; bases with no gene match: 7. Germline CDR1 reads KGHDR; CDR2 reads SFDVKD.

This chain joins TRBV20-1 and TRBJ2-7; tentative D call: TRBD1 (6 bases). Deletions cut 5 bases from V and 1 base from J, with 15 bases between. The CDR3 extends over 14 amino acids. CDR1 is DFQATT and CDR2 is SNEGSKA in the germline V gene (reference sequence). The CDR3 DNA follows: TGCAGTGCTCTCCAGGGGTCTAGATCCTACGAGCAGTACTTC. This encodes CSALQGSRSYEQYF.

This clonotype was observed a handful of times. Here the CDR3 reads CASSSDAGEQFF. Here the CDR3 DNA reads TGTGCCAGCAGCTCGGACGCAGGAGAGCAGTTCTTC. J is TRBJ2-1 and V is TRBV5-4; D is ambiguous. This CDR3 contains 12 residues. V shed 3 bases and J shed 10 bases, with 11 bases lying between them. Germline assignment: CDR1 SGHNT and CDR2 YYREEE (reference sequence).

This clonotype appeared a few times. The chain uses TRBV11-2 and TRBJ2-1; TRBD2 matches 7 bases. CDR1 SGHAT and CDR2 FQNNGV come from the germline V gene. The CDR3 extends over 16 amino acids. Trimming cost V 6 bases and J 6 bases; bases outside gene matches: 14. The CDR3 nucleotides are TGTGCCAGCAGTTACCCTTTCGGGAGCGGGGTCAATGAGCAGTTCTTC. It translates to CASSYPFGSGVNEQFF. The full variable domain, rest sourced from reference TRBV11-2 and TRBJ2-1, is EAGVAQSPRYKIIEKRQSVAFWCNPISGHATLYWYQQILGQGPKLLIQFQNNGVVDDSQLPKDRFSAERLKGVDSTLKIQPAKLEDSAVYLCASSYPFGSGVNEQFFGPGTRLTVL.

This clonotype was seen a handful of times. This rearrangement joins TRBV29-1 to TRBJ1-2; D gene ambiguous. The germline V gene has CDR1 SQVTM and CDR2 ANQGSEA. Trimming removed 6 bases at V and 4 bases at J, with 12 bases between. The CDR3 consists of 12 residues. The CDR3 region has the DNA TGCAGCGTCCCGGTTCGGCCCTATGGCTACACCTTC. This encodes CSVPVRPYGYTF.

This clonotype has more than one count but fewer than ten. The chain combines TRBV6-2 or TRBV6-3 with TRBJ2-3; D might be TRBD2 (5 bases). The CDR3 loop spans 15 amino acids. Trimming left V 2 bases short and J 6 bases short, with 15 bases between. Germline V CDR1 and CDR2: MNHEY, SVGEGT. The CDR3 nucleotides read TGTGCCAGCAGTTACAGGAGACCTGGCGGGGATACGCAGTATTTT. It specifies CASSYRRPGGDTQYF.

This sequence joins TRBV7-9 and TRBJ1-4, with D perhaps TRBD1 (5 bases). Per germline, CDR1 SEHNR and CDR2 FQNEAQ (reference sequence). The CDR3 consists of 16 residues. V lost 6 bases and J 2 bases, leaving 16 bases between the germline ends. CDR3 loop: CASRSNPGRTNEKLFF. CDR3 bases: TGTGCCAGCAGATCTAATCCAGGGCGCACTAATGAAAAACTGTTTTTT.

This clonotype was seen many times. V gene TRBV20-1 combines with J gene TRBJ2-1; the match to TRBD2 covers 8 bases. The length of the CDR3 is 16 residues. Per germline, CDR1 DFQATT and CDR2 SNEGSKA (reference sequence). V gave up 3 bases and J gave up 5 bases; unmatched junction bases: 12. CDR3 loop: CSARNTETSVHNEQFF. The CDR3 bases are TGCAGTGCTAGGAACACAGAGACTAGCGTCCACAATGAGCAGTTCTTC.

This clonotype was observed at least ten times. CDR3 sequence reads: CASSLGLEVKLYNEQFF. In DNA, the CDR3 is TGCGCCAGCAGCTTGGGTCTGGAGGTTAAACTCTACAATGAGCAGTTCTTC. The chain joins TRBV5-1 to TRBJ2-1, with D perhaps TRBD2 (5 bases). V was cut by 0 bases and J by 3 bases, with 16 bases left in between. This CDR3 contains 17 residues. Germline CDR1 reads SGHRS; CDR2 reads YFSETQ.

The chain carries TRBV27 and TRBJ1-4; 9 positions agree with TRBD1. The length of the CDR3 is 17 residues. CDR1 MNHEY and CDR2 SMNVEV come from the germline V gene (reference sequence). Losses at the gene ends were 2 bases for V and 5 bases for J; bases not matched to a gene: 9. The CDR3 region is CASSLRPTGTGNEKLFF. The CDR3 bases are TGTGCCAGCAGTTTAAGGCCTACCGGGACAGGGAATGAAAAACTGTTTTTT. The entire variable domain, with the rest obtained from reference TRBV27 and TRBJ1-4, is as follows: EAQVTQNPRYLITVTGKKLTVTCSQNMNHEYMSWYRQDPGLGLRQIYYSMNVEVTDKGDVPEGYKVSRKEKRNFPLILESPSPNQTSLYFCASSLRPTGTGNEKLFFGSGTQLSVL.

The chain employs TRBV20-1 and TRBJ1-5; 10 nucleotides match TRBD1. V dropped 5 bases and J dropped 3; count of bases not matched to a gene: 4. The CDR3 sequence is 14 residues long. Per the germline V gene, CDR1 is DFQATT and CDR2 is SNEGSKA (reference sequence). The DNA of the CDR3 is TGCAGTGCTGGGGACAGGGGAAACAATCAGCCCCAGCATTTT. This codes for CSAGDRGNNQPQHF.

Turning to this clonotype: An end of the junction differs from the germline gene, which may be a read error. The rearrangement uses TRBV9 and TRBJ2-1; D possibly corresponds to TRBD2 (5 bases). CDR1 and CDR2 from the germline V gene are SGDLS and YYNGEE. The CDR3 has 14 amino acids. In DNA, the CDR3 is TGTGCCAGCAGCGTAGTGGACTCCTCCAATGAGCAGTTCTTC. Translation gives CASSVVDSSNEQFF.

This clonotype was seen ten or more times. The gene calls are TRBV3-1 and TRBJ1-1, with 7 bases matching TRBD1. J lost 3 bases, V lost 2 bases, and 9 bases had no gene match. This CDR3 region has 16 residues. The germline V gene has CDR1 LGHDT and CDR2 YNNKEL (reference sequence). The CDR3 sequence is CASSQPGSQGDTEAFF. CDR3 DNA sequence: TGTGCCAGCAGCCAACCCGGGTCCCAGGGGGACACTGAAGCTTTCTTT.